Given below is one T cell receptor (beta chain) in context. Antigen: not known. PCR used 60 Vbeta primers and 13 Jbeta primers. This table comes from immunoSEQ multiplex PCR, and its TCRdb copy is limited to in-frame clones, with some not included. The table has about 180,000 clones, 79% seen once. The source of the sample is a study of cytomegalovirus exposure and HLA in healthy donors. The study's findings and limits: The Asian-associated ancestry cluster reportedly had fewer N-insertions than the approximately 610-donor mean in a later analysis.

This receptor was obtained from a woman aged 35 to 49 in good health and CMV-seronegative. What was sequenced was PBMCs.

The CDR3 region is CASSEPGETQYF. The CDR3 nucleotides read TGTGCCAGCAGTGAGCCGGGAGAGACCCAGTACTTC. The chain joins TRBV2 to TRBJ2-5; D not certain. The CDR3 totals 12 residues. Germline V gene data show CDR1 as SNHLY and CDR2 as FYNNEI. The ends were cut back, 3 bases at V and 4 bases at J, with 6 bases in the middle.